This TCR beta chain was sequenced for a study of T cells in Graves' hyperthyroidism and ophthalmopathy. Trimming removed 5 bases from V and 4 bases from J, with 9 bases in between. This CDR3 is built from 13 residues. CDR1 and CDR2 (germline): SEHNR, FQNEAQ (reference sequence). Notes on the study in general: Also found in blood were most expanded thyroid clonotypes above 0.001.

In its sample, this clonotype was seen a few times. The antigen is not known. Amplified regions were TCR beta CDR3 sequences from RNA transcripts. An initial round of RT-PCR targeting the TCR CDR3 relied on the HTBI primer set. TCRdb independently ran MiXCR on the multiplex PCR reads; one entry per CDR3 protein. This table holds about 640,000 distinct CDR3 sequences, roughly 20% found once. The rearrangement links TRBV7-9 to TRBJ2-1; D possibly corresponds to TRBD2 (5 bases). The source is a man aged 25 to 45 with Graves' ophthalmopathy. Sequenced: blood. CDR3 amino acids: CASSPGMYNEQFF. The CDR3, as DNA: TGTGCCAGCAGCCCCGGGATGTACAATGAGCAGTTCTTC. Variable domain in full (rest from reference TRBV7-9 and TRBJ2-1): DTGVSQNPRHKITKRGQNVTFRCDPISEHNRLYWYRQTLGQGPEFLTYFQNEAQLEKSRLLSDRFSAERPKGSFSTLEIQRTEQGDSAMYLCASSPGMYNEQFFGPGTRLTVL.